The entry below gives a single TCR beta chain sequence along with its context. This PCR relied on a set of 60 Vbeta primers and 13 Jbeta primers. The table came from immunoSEQ multiplex PCR; TCRdb's copy has only in-frame clones and leaves some out. The sample holds 100,000 to 150,000 clones, around 85% seen once. This sample stems from a study of cytomegalovirus exposure and HLA in healthy donors. Study overall: Ancestry clustering placed 70% to 85% of a few hundred genotyped donors in the Caucasian-associated cluster.

The TCR sequence derives from a young man in good health and CMV-seropositive. Sequenced input: PBMCs.

The CDR3: CASINNRGEQYF. The CDR3 bases are TGTGCCAGCATTAACAACAGGGGCGAGCAGTACTTC. This chain uses TRBV6-1 with TRBJ2-7; 7 nucleotides agree with TRBD1. Germline V CDR1 and CDR2: MNHNS, SASEGT. With V trimmed by 7 bases and J by 6 bases, 6 bases remained unmatched. This CDR3 comprises 12 residues.